The 21 T cell receptor beta chains below come from one sample, sequenced in a study of T cell repertoires in cytomegalovirus infection. TCRdb reanalysed the reads using MiXCR and keeps one entry per CDR3 protein. The sample lists around 800,000 distinct CDR3 sequences, 32% occurring once. These receptors are not linked to any known antigen. The sequenced sample was cultured CD8+ T cells from PBMCs, obtained from culture after CMV antigen stimulation. The receptor source for this set is a human donor in good health (CMV status not recorded). Some clones in this sample may be carry-over from other donors' samples.

This clonotype was counted ten times or more. This rearrangement joins TRBV7-2 to TRBJ2-1; maybe TRBD2 (5 bases). V lost 4 bases, J lost 6 bases, and 13 bases lay in between. The V gene's germline CDR1 is SGHTA and CDR2 FQGNSA. CDR3 length: 14 amino acids. The CDR3 sequence: CASSWTSPGNEQFF. In DNA, the CDR3 is TGTGCCAGCAGCTGGACTTCCCCGGGCAATGAGCAGTTCTTC.

The chain joins TRBV6-5 to TRBJ1-4, with a possible D match to TRBD1 (6 bases). The CDR3 has 15 amino acids. CDR1 and CDR2 from the germline V gene are MNHEY and SVGAGI. V lost 0 bases, J lost 8 bases, and 13 bases lay in between. In nucleotides, the CDR3 is TGTGCCAGCAGTTACTCCGGACAGCGCGGGGAAAAACTGTTTTTT. Amino acid sequence: CASSYSGQRGEKLFF.

This clonotype was seen more than once but under ten times. The rearrangement links TRBV7-2 to TRBJ1-5; D is perhaps TRBD1 (6 bases). Germline loops: CDR1 SGHTA, CDR2 FQGNSA. CDR3 length equals 16 residues. V was cut by 3 bases and J by 4 bases, with 16 bases left in between. The CDR3 nucleotides are TGTGCCAGCAGCTTTGCACCTCACAGGGTTAATCAGCCCCAGCATTTT. As protein: CASSFAPHRVNQPQHF.

The chain joins TRBV6-2 or TRBV6-3 to TRBJ1-6; D is unresolved. Trimming removed 1 base from V and 7 bases from J, with 11 bases in between. The CDR3 totals 15 residues. Germline V gene lookup returns CDR1 MNHEY and CDR2 SVGEGT. CDR3 DNA: TGTGCCAGCAGTTACTTTTCGGCAAGAAATTCACCCCTCCACTTT. It codes for CASSYFSARNSPLHF.

In regard to this clonotype: An end of the junction differs from the germline gene, which may be a read error. This chain connects TRBV7-9 to TRBJ2-5; the D gene is possibly TRBD2 (7 bases). Germline-derived CDR1 and CDR2 are SEHNR and FQNEAQ (reference sequence). This CDR3 is built from 14 residues. CDR3 bases: TGTGCCAACAGCCGAAGGGGGGGTCAAGAGACCCAGTACTTC. Its protein product is CANSRRGGQETQYF.

In this sample, this clonotype turned up once. V usage is TRBV28 and J usage is TRBJ2-7; D not resolved. CDR1 is MDHEN, CDR2 SYDVKM, per germline. The CDR3 consists of 12 residues. Trimming removed 5 bases at V and 4 bases at J, with 9 bases between. The CDR3 DNA reads as TGTGCCAGCAGTGAGGTGGGTTACGAGCAGTACGTC. It is translated as CASSEVGYEQYV.

The chain joins TRBV7-9 to TRBJ2-3; 7 nucleotides line up with TRBD1. This CDR3 region has 16 residues. Germline CDR1 is SEHNR and CDR2 is FQNEAQ (reference sequence). J was trimmed by 1 base and V by 3 bases; bases with no gene match: 7. In nucleotides, the CDR3 is TGTGCCAGCAGCTTCCCCAAGGGGGCTGGCACAGATACGCAGTATTTT. Translated, it gives CASSFPKGAGTDTQYF.

This chain connects TRBV3-1 to TRBJ2-7; no firm D call. The CDR3 spans 13 residues. Deletions cut 1 base from V and 5 bases from J, with 9 bases between. The germline V gene encodes CDR1 LGHDT and CDR2 YNNKEL (reference sequence). Written as DNA, the CDR3 is TGTGCCAGCAGCCAAGCTCCCAGGAACGAGCAGTACTTC. Protein product: CASSQAPRNEQYF.

This clonotype was seen a handful of times. This chain links TRBV18 with TRBJ1-5; a weak D match, TRBD1 (5 bases). Germline CDR1 and CDR2: KGHSH and LQKENI. The ends were cut back, 6 bases at V and 2 bases at J, with 17 bases in the middle. The CDR3 covers 16 residues. CDR3 protein: CASSRRDLRGNQPQHF. In DNA, the CDR3 is TGTGCCAGCTCTCGGAGGGACCTTCGGGGCAATCAGCCCCAGCATTTT.

This clonotype was counted a few times. The V gene is TRBV4-1, the J gene TRBJ1-5, with 7 bases that match TRBD1. The V and J ends lost 3 bases and 9 bases, in that order; junction bases with no gene match: 5. CDR3 size: 13 residues. The germline gives CDR1 MGHRA, CDR2 YSYEKL. CDR3 nucleotides: TGCGCCAGCAGCCAGACACAGGGGAGGCCCCAGCATTTT. It is translated as CASSQTQGRPQHF.

The J gene is TRBJ2-7, the V gene TRBV5-6; D is ambiguous. Germline lookup yields CDR1 SGHDT and CDR2 YYEEEE. V gave up 4 bases and J gave up 4 bases, with 9 bases separating them. The CDR3 loop spans 12 amino acids. CDR3 protein: CASSQDRYEQYF. The CDR3 coding sequence is TGTGCCAGCAGCCAAGACCGATACGAGCAGTACTTC.

The chain has TRBV19 and TRBJ2-2; D gene unclear. CDR1 is LNHDA and CDR2 is SQIVND in the germline V gene (reference sequence). CDR3 length: 13 residues. The V gene lost 5 bases and the J gene lost 4 bases, with 8 bases spanning the gap. Here the CDR3 reads CASSERATGELFF. The CDR3 nucleotides read TGTGCCAGTAGTGAACGTGCCACCGGGGAGCTGTTTTTT.

This clonotype showed up just a few times. The chain links TRBV27 to TRBJ2-2; no definite D call. The V gene's germline CDR1 is MNHEY and CDR2 SMNVEV (reference sequence). This CDR3 has 15 amino acids. Trimming left V 2 bases short and J 5 bases short, with 12 bases between. The CDR3 nucleotides are TGTGCCAGCAGTTTACCAGGCGGAGAAACCGGGGAGCTGTTTTTT. Residues: CASSLPGGETGELFF.

V usage is TRBV27 and J usage is TRBJ1-1; the D gene is possibly TRBD1 (5 bases). The V gene's germline CDR1 is MNHEY and CDR2 SMNVEV (reference sequence). This CDR3 is built from 15 residues. The V and J ends lost 0 bases and 5 bases respectively, with 13 bases between them. CDR3 amino acids: CASSLSIVGGTEAFF. CDR3 sequence (DNA): TGTGCCAGCAGTTTATCGATCGTTGGGGGGACTGAAGCTTTCTTT.

This clonotype was seen more than once but under ten times. In DNA form, the CDR3 reads TGTGCCAGCACCGCAGGGGCCGAGCAGTACGTC. Its translation is CASTAGAEQYV. This sequence joins TRBV6-1 and TRBJ2-7, with D possibly being TRBD1 (6 bases). Trimming took 7 bases from V and 6 from J, leaving 10 bases between them. This CDR3 spans 11 amino acids. From germline, CDR1 is MNHNS and CDR2 SASEGT.

This clonotype was seen a few times. This chain's CDR3 is CASSMPGSEAFF. Here the CDR3 DNA reads TGTGCCAGTAGTATGCCAGGATCTGAAGCTTTCTTT. The genes are TRBV19 and TRBJ1-1, with unresolved D. CDR1 LNHDA and CDR2 SQIVND come from the germline V gene (reference sequence). Trimming pared 3 bases from V and 6 bases from J, leaving 8 bases between. This CDR3 region has 12 residues.

The chain combines TRBV11-3 with TRBJ2-5; 7 nucleotides line up with TRBD2. This CDR3 region has 13 residues. The germline V gene has CDR1 SGHNT and CDR2 YENEEA. The CDR3 nucleotides are TGTGTCCCCGGGCGGGGGTATTCAGAGACCCAGTACTTC. It translates to CVPGRGYSETQYF.

This chain connects TRBV19 to TRBJ2-1; the D is unclear. The V gene lost 7 bases and the J gene lost 4 bases, with 11 bases spanning the gap. The CDR3 has 13 residues. Germline CDR1 LNHDA, CDR2 SQIVND (reference sequence). CDR3 region: CASTGRPYNEQFF. DNA for the CDR3: TGTGCCAGTACGGGCAGACCGTACAATGAGCAGTTCTTC.

This clonotype was counted a few times. The rearrangement uses TRBV7-9 and TRBJ2-7; possible D gene TRBD2, 6 bases. The CDR3 has 14 amino acids. Germline V gene sequence: CDR1 SEHNR, CDR2 FQNEAQ (reference sequence). V lost 6 bases to trimming and J lost 0 bases, with 12 bases between them. CDR3 in amino acids: CASSDPGLSYEQYV. Here the CDR3 DNA reads TGTGCCAGCAGTGATCCGGGACTCTCCTACGAGCAGTACGTC.

V is TRBV27 and J is TRBJ2-2; no clear D. This CDR3 has 13 residues. Trimming pared 2 bases from V and 6 bases from J, leaving 7 bases between. CDR1 MNHEY and CDR2 SMNVEV come from the germline V gene (reference sequence). The CDR3 loop reads CASSLDWPGELFF. The CDR3 DNA reads TGTGCCAGCAGTTTAGATTGGCCCGGGGAGCTGTTTTTT.

This clonotype was seen many times. The rearrangement uses TRBV7-8 and TRBJ2-3, with 12 bases identical to TRBD1. Germline V gives CDR1 SGHVS, CDR2 FQNEAQ. V dropped 3 bases and J dropped 2; count of bases not matched to a gene: 3. The CDR3 has 16 amino acids. CDR3 sequence: CASSLGQGAFTDTQYF. DNA for the CDR3: TGTGCCAGCAGCTTGGGACAGGGGGCTTTCACAGATACGCAGTATTTT.